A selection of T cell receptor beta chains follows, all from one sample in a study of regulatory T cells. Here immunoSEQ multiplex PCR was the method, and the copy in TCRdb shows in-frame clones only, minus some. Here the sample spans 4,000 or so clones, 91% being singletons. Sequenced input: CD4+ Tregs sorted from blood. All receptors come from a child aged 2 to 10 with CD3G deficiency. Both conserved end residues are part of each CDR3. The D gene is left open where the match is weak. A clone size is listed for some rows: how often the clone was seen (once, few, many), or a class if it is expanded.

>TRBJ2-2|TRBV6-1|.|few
CASRRGPSTGELFF
TGTGCCAGCAGAAGGGGACCCTCGACCGGGGAGCTGTTTTTT
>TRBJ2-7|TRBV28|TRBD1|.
CASSPSTGVMNEQYF
TGTGCCAGCAGTCCTTCGACAGGGGTAATGAACGAGCAGTACTTC
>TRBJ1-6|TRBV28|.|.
CASSFGTSYNSPLHF
TGTGCCAGCAGTTTTGGCACCTCCTATAATTCACCCCTCCACTTT
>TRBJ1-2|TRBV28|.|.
CASTHPVEGYTF
TGTGCCAGCACCCACCCGGTGGAGGGCTACACCTTC
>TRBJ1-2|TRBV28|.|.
CASSSPSTGRNYGYTF
TGTGCCAGCAGTTCACCGTCGACAGGACGTAACTATGGCTACACCTTC
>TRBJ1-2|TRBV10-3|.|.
CAITSVPAHGYTF
TGTGCCATCACCTCCGTCCCAGCCCATGGCTACACCTTC
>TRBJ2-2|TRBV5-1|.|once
CASSLAGTDNTGELFF
TGCGCCAGCAGCTTGGCCGGGACCGATAACACCGGGGAGCTGTTTTTT
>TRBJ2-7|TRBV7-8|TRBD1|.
CASSAQDRASYEQYF
TGTGCCAGCAGCGCCCAGGACAGGGCATCCTACGAGCAGTACTTC
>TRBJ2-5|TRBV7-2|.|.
CASSLGVKETQYF
TGTGCCAGCAGCTTAGGAGTAAAAGAGACCCAGTACTTC
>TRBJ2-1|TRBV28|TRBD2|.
CASSFPSGRAVDNEQFF
TGTGCCAGCAGTTTTCCCAGCGGGAGGGCCGTCGACAATGAGCAGTTCTTC
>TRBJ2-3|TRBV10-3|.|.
CAIRGNTDTQYF
TGTGCCATCAGGGGCAACACAGATACGCAGTATTTT
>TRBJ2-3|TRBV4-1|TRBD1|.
CASSQDGQGTDTQYF
TGCGCCAGCAGCCAAGATGGACAGGGCACAGATACGCAGTATTTT
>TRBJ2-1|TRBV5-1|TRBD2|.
CASSSTGTSGDEQFF
TGCGCCAGCAGCTCCACCGGGACTAGCGGTGATGAGCAGTTCTTC
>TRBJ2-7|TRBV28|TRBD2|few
CASSPHTSGRYEQYF
TGTGCCAGCAGTCCCCACACTAGCGGGAGGTACGAGCAGTACTTC
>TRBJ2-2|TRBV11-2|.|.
CASSSVGYGNTGELFF
TGTGCCAGCAGCTCAGTGGGTTATGGCAACACCGGGGAGCTGTTTTTT
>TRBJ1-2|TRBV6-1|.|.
CASSDPAAGSYGYTF
TGTGCCAGCAGTGATCCCGCGGCGGGTTCCTATGGCTACACCTTC
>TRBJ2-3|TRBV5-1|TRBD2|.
CASSSGTSGSTDTQYF
TGCGCCAGCAGCTCTGGGACTAGCGGTAGCACAGATACGCAGTATTTT
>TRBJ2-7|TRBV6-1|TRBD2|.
CASSEGRGLAGVKNEQYF
TGTGCCAGCAGTGAAGGGAGAGGACTAGCGGGAGTAAAGAACGAGCAGTACTTC
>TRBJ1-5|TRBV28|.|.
CASSFAMSKGVGGNQPQHF
TGTGCCAGCAGTTTCGCCATGTCAAAAGGGGTTGGTGGCAATCAGCCCCAGCATTTT
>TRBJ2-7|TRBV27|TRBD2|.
CASSLETSGRYEQYF
TGTGCCAGCAGTTTAGAAACTAGCGGGAGGTACGAGCAGTACTTC
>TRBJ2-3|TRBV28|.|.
CASSLGDTQYF
TGTGCCAGCAGTTTAGGAGATACGCAGTATTTT
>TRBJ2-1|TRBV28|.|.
CASSRRAVRSYNEQFF
TGTGCCAGCAGTCGCAGAGCGGTCCGCTCCTACAATGAGCAGTTCTTC
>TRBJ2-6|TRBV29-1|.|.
CSVWSRLIQSRANVLTF
TGCAGCGTTTGGTCGAGACTAATACAAAGTCGGGCCAACGTCCTGACTTTC
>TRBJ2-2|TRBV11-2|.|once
CASSLDLNTGELFF
TGTGCCAGCAGCTTAGATTTGAACACCGGGGAGCTGTTTTTT
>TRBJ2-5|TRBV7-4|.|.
CASQKEGSGKETQYF
TGTGCCAGCCAAAAGGAAGGGTCCGGGAAGGAGACCCAGTACTTC
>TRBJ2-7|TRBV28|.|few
CASSPAPTGLRRNYEQYF
TGTGCCAGCAGTCCCGCCCCGACAGGCTTAAGAAGAAACTACGAGCAGTACTTC
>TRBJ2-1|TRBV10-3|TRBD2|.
CAISRGLAEAEQFF
TGTGCCATCAGTCGGGGACTAGCGGAGGCAGAGCAGTTCTTC
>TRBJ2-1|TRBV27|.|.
CASSPKGQPFARGEQFF
TGTGCCAGCAGTCCGAAGGGACAACCATTCGCTCGGGGTGAGCAGTTCTTC
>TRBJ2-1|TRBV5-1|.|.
CASSLLEGSYNEQFF
TGCGCCAGCAGCCTGCTAGAAGGGTCCTACAATGAGCAGTTCTTC
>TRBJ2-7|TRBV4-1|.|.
CASSAEDSRGARHEQYF
TGCGCCAGCAGCGCAGAGGACTCGCGGGGCGCAAGGCACGAGCAGTACTTC
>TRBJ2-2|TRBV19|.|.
CASSMMLTGELFF
TGTGCCAGTAGTATGATGCTAACCGGGGAGCTGTTTTTT
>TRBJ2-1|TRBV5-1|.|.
CASSLVASSYNEQFF
TGCGCCAGCAGCTTGGTGGCGAGCTCCTACAATGAGCAGTTCTTC
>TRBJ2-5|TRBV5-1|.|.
CASSSTGGRETQYF
TGCGCCAGCAGCTCCACAGGAGGGAGGGAGACCCAGTACTTC
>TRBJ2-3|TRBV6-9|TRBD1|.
CASSSIGGGQGAFTEDTQYF
TGTGCCAGCAGCTCCATAGGAGGGGGACAGGGGGCGTTTACCGAAGATACGCAGTATTTT
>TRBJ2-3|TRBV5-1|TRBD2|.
CASSLERREGTDTQYF
TGCGCCAGCAGCTTGGAGAGGCGGGAGGGCACAGATACGCAGTATTTT
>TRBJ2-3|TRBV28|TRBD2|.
CASSLWTSGSTDTQYF
TGTGCCAGCAGTTTATGGACTAGCGGGAGCACAGATACGCAGTATTTT
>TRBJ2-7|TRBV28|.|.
CASSPQDEIYEQYF
TGTGCCAGCAGCCCCCAGGACGAGATCTACGAGCAGTACTTC
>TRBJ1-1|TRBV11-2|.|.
CASSLDGHMNTEAFF
TGTGCCAGCAGCTTAGATGGACACATGAACACTGAAGCTTTCTTT
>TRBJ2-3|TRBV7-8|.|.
CASSLRHGLRGRDTQYF
TGTGCCAGCAGCTTAAGGCACGGACTCCGAGGGAGGGATACGCAGTATTTT
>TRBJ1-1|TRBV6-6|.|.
CASSYDGGREAFF
TGTGCCAGCAGTTACGACGGGGGGCGGGAAGCTTTCTTT
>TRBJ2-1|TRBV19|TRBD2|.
CASSPLSGSQSNEQFF
TGTGCCAGTAGTCCCCTTAGCGGGAGTCAGAGCAATGAGCAGTTCTTC
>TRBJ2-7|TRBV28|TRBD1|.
CASSSAGTGGSEQYF
TGTGCCAGCAGTTCCGCCGGGACAGGGGGCAGCGAGCAGTACTTC
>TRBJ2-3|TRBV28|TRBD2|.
CASNLHSSGLDTQYF
TGTGCCAGCAACCTACACTCTAGCGGGTTAGATACGCAGTATTTT
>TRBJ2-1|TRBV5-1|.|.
CASPPRESWLRGEQFF
TGCGCCTCCCCCCCCCGAGAAAGTTGGCTCCGGGGTGAGCAGTTCTTC
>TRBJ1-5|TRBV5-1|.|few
CASSLLDQNNQPQHF
TGCGCCAGCAGCTTGTTGGACCAGAACAATCAGCCCCAGCATTTT
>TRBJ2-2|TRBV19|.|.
CASSYKRRTNTGELFF
TGTGCCAGTAGTTATAAGCGGAGAACCAACACCGGGGAGCTGTTTTTT
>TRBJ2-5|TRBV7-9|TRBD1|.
CASSLVGGSQETQYF
TGTGCCAGCAGCTTAGTAGGGGGCAGTCAAGAGACCCAGTACTTC
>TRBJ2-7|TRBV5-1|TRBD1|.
CASSLGTGPYEQYF
TGCGCCAGCAGCTTAGGGACAGGGCCCTACGAGCAGTACTTC
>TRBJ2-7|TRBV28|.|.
CASNTNRRAGVAEQYF
TGTGCCAGCAATACTAACCGGAGGGCAGGGGTAGCCGAGCAGTACTTC
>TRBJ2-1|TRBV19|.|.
CASSMHLRSFPYNEQFF
TGTGCCAGTAGTATGCACCTCCGGAGTTTCCCCTACAATGAGCAGTTCTTC
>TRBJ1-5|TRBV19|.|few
CASNLDGRSNQPQHF
TGTGCCAGTAACCTAGACGGGCGCAGCAATCAGCCCCAGCATTTT
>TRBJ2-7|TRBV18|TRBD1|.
CASSMDRGNEQYF
TGTGCCAGCTCAATGGACAGGGGAAACGAGCAGTACTTC
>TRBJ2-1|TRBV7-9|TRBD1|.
CASSSISRGNEQFF
TGTGCCAGCAGCTCCATAAGCAGGGGGAATGAGCAGTTCTTC